Sequencing of this TCR beta chain was carried out in a study of cytotoxic CD8 clonotypes in ibrutinib-treated CLL. Measured with immunoSEQ multiplex PCR; TCRdb has only the in-frame clones, and not every one. The sample has some 100,000 clones, about 58% seen once. The V gene's germline CDR1 is MGHRA and CDR2 YSYEKL. The CDR3 extends over 15 amino acids. V was pared by 1 base and J by 6 bases, with 7 bases of the junction left unmatched. The TCR originated in a human donor with chronic lymphocytic leukemia. The sequencing used PBMCs, collected after 24 months of ibrutinib treatment. This rearrangement joins TRBV4-1 to TRBJ2-3, with TRBD2 identical over 7 bases. CDR3 nucleotides: TGCGCCAGCAGCCAAGTCGGGACTAAGGCCGATACGCAGTATTTT. Translated: CASSQVGTKADTQYF.